The clone carrying this T cell receptor (beta chain) was counted between two and nine times. The data were taken from a study of blood T cell repertoires in COVID-19. Deletions cut 6 bases from V and 7 bases from J, with 13 bases between. There are 13 residues in the CDR3. Germline V gene data show CDR1 as SNHLY and CDR2 as FYNNEI. Method: immunoSEQ multiplex PCR; TCRdb's copy keeps in-frame clones and lacks some. The sample carries approximately 25,000 clones, approximately 68% recorded once. This receptor was taken from a woman over 75 with acute or convalescent COVID-19. V usage is TRBV2 and J usage is TRBJ1-5; TRBD1 might be the D (6 bases). Input material: peripheral blood. CDR3 residues: CASRGTPGQPQHF. The DNA of the CDR3 is TGTGCCAGCAGAGGGACACCTGGACAGCCCCAGCATTTT.